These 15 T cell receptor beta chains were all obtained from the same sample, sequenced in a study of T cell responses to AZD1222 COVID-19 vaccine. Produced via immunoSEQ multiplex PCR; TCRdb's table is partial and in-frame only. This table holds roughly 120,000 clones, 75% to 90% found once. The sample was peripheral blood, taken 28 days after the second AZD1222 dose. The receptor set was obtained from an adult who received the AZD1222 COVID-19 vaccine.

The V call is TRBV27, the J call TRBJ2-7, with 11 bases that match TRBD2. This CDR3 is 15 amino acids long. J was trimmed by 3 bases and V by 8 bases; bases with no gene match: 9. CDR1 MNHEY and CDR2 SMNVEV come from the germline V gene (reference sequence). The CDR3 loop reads CASHILAGGHYEQYF. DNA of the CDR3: TGTGCCAGCCACATCCTAGCGGGGGGCCACTACGAGCAGTACTTC.

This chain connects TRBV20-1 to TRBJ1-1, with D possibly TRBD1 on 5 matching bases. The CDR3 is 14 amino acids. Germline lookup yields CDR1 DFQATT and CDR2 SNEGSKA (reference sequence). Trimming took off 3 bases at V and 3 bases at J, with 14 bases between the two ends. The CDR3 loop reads CSASVGGSYTEAFF. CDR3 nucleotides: TGCAGTGCTAGTGTCGGGGGATCGTACACTGAAGCTTTCTTT.

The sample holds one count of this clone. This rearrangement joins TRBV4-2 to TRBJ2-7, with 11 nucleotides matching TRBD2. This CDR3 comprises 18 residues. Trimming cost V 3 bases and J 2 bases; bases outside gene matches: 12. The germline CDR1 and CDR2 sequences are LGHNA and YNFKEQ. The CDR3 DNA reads TGTGCCAGCAGCCAGAGGGCTAAGGGTAGCGGGGGGGCCTACGAGCAGTACTTC. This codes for CASSQRAKGSGGAYEQYF.

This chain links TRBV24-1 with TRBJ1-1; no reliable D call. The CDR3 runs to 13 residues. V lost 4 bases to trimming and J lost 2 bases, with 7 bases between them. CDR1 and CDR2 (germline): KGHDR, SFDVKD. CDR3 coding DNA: TGTGCCACCAGTGACAACCATAACACTGAAGCTTTCTTT. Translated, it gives CATSDNHNTEAFF.

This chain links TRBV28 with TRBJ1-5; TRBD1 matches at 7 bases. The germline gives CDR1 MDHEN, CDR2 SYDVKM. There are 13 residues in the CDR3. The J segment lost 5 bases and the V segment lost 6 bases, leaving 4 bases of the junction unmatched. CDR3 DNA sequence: TGTGCCAGCAGCCGGGACAGCCATCAGCCCCAGCATTTT. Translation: CASSRDSHQPQHF.

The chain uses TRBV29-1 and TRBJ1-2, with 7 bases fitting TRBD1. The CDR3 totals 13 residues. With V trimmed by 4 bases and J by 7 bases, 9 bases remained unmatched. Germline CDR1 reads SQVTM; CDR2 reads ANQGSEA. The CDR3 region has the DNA TGCAGCGTTGCTCGTTCAGGGGGTAGTGGCTACACCTTC. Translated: CSVARSGGSGYTF.

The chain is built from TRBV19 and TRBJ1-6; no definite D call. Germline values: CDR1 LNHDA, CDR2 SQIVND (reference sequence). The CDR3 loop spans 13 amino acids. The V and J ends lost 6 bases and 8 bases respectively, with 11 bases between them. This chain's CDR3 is CASRDRTDSPLHF. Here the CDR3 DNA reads TGTGCCAGTAGGGACCGGACGGATTCACCCCTCCACTTT.

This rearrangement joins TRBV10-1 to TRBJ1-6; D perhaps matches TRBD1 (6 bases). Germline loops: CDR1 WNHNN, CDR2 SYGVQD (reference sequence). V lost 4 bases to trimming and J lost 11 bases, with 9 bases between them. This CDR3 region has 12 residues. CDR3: CASSGRGPPLHF. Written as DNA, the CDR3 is TGCGCCAGCAGTGGCAGGGGTCCACCCCTCCACTTT.

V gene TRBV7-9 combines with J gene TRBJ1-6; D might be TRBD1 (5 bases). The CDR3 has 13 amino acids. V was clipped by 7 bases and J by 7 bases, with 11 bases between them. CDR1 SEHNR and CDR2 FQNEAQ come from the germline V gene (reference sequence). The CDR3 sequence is CASTFGGNSPLHF. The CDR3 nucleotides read TGTGCCAGCACCTTCGGGGGAAATTCACCCCTCCACTTT.

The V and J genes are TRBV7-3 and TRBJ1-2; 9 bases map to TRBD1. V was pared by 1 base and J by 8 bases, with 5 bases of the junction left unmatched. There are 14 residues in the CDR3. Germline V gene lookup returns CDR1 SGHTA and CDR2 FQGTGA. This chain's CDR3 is CASSLNTGGDGYTF. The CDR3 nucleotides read TGTGCCAGCAGCTTAAATACAGGGGGCGACGGCTACACCTTC. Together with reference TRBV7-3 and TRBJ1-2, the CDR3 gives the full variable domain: GAGVSQTPSNKVTEKGKYVELRCDPISGHTALYWYRQSLGQGPEFLIYFQGTGAADDSGLPNDRFFAVRPEGSVSTLKIQRTERGDSAVYLCASSLNTGGDGYTFGSGTRLTVV.

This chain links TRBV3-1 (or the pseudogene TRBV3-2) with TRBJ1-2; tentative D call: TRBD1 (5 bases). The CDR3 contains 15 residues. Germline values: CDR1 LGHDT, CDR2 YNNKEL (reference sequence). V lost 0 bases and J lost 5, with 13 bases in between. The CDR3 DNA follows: TGTGCCAGCAGCCAAGAGGCGGGCCGGGGGTATGGCTACACCTTC. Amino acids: CASSQEAGRGYGYTF.

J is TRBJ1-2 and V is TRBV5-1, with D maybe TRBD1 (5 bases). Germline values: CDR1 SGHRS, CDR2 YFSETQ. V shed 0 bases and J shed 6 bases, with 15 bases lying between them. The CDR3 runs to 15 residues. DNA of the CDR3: TGCGCCAGCAGCTTGGCACAGACAGCCGAAGATGGCTACACCTTC. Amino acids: CASSLAQTAEDGYTF. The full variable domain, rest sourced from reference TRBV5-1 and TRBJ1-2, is KAGVTQTPRYLIKTRGQQVTLSCSPISGHRSVSWYQQTPGQGLQFLFEYFSETQRNKGNFPGRFSGRQFSNSRSEMNVSTLELGDSALYLCASSLAQTAEDGYTFGSGTRLTVV.

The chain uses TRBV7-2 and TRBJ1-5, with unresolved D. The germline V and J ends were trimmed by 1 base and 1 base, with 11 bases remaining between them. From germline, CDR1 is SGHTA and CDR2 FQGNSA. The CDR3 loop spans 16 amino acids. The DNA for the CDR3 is TGTGCCAGCAGCTTAGATGTCTGGCGCAGCAATCAGCCCCAGCATTTT. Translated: CASSLDVWRSNQPQHF. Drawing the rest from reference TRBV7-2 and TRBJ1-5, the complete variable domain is GAGVSQSPSNKVTEKGKDVELRCDPISGHTALYWYRQSLGQGLEFLIYFQGNSAPDKSGLPSDRFSAERTGGSVSTLTIQRTQQEDSAVYLCASSLDVWRSNQPQHFGDGTRLSIL.

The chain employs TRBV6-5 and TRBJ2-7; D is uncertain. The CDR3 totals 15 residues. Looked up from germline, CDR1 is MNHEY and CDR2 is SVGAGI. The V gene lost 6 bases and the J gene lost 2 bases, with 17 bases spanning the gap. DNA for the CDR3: TGTGCCAGCAGGAGAGAAGACCAGGCGCCCTACGAGCAGTACTTC. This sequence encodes CASRREDQAPYEQYF.

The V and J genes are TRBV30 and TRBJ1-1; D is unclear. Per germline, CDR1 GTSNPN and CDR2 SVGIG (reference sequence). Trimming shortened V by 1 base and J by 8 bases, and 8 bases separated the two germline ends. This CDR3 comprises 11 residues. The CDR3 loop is CAWSAREEAFF. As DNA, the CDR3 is TGTGCCTGGAGTGCCCGGGAAGAAGCTTTCTTT.